The clone carrying this T cell receptor (beta chain) appeared many times. Its antigen is still unknown. Duration under 3 months, a NOSPECS grade of at least 4, and a Clinical Activity Score of at least 3 characterized the ophthalmopathy patients. The study based diagnoses on clinical symptoms, serum thyroxine and TRAb, thyroid ultrasound and orbital computed tomography. This entry is derived from a study of T cells in Graves' hyperthyroidism and ophthalmopathy. Study-level results: Most clonotypes expanded in the thyroid (above 0.001) were also present in blood. The model's output predicted ophthalmopathy at a median of roughly 6.9 months prior to onset.

TCR beta CDR3 region amplification was performed from RNA transcripts. The HTBI primer set served for first-round RT-PCR of the TCR CDR3. A single record per CDR3 protein comes from TCRdb applying MiXCR to the multiplex PCR reads. The top ten hold approximately 60% of the sample, which has 250,000 to 300,000 distinct CDR3 sequences, 15% to 20% seen once. The CDR3 covers 18 residues. Trimming removed 5 bases from V and 0 bases from J; junction bases left unmatched: 9. Per germline, CDR1 SGHTA and CDR2 FQGNSA. This sequence was found in a woman aged 55-75 years with Graves' ophthalmopathy. The chain joins TRBV7-2 to TRBJ2-2; 10 nucleotides agree with TRBD1. The sequenced sample consisted of blood. CDR3 in DNA: TGTGCCAGCAGCCCCCGTCCCGGGACAGGGGCGAACACCGGGGAGCTGTTTTTT. Protein sequence: CASSPRPGTGANTGELFF.